A selection of T cell receptor beta chains follows, all from one sample in a study of T cell changes during pregnancy in multiple sclerosis. Profiled with immunoSEQ multiplex PCR; TCRdb holds only in-frame clones, not every one. The sample holds approximately 25,000 clones, around 89% seen once. The sequences come from CD4+ T cells from peripheral blood mononuclear cells, collected in the first trimester of pregnancy. The receptors originated from a female donor in good health, enrolled as a control in a pregnancy study. The CDR3 runs from the conserved cysteine through the conserved F or W. A D gene is named only where the DNA matches it firmly. Expanded clones are given a class, and other clones once, few, many or no size at all.

d_call	j_call	v_call	clone_size	cdr3_nt	cdr3_aa
TRBD2	TRBJ2-2	TRBV11-3	-	TGTGCCAGCAGGCTCACTAGCGGGGACACCGGGGAGCTGTTTTTT	CASRLTSGDTGELFF
-	TRBJ2-2	TRBV7-9	-	TGTGCCAGCGCTCCGGGCACCGGGGAGCTGTTTTTT	CASAPGTGELFF
TRBD2	TRBJ2-3	TRBV30	-	TGTGCCTGGAGTTACAGCGGGGCAGCAGATACGCAGTATTTT	CAWSYSGAADTQYF
TRBD1	TRBJ1-2	TRBV30	-	TGTGCCTGGAACCGGGACAGGCCCTATGGCTACACCTTC	CAWNRDRPYGYTF
TRBD2	TRBJ2-3	TRBV27	-	TGTGCCAGCAGTTTATCGGAAAGCGGGGGGTCAGATACGCAGTATTTT	CASSLSESGGSDTQYF
-	TRBJ1-2	TRBV5-1	-	TGCGCCAGCAGCTTGGATAGCCTTAACTATGGCTACACCTTC	CASSLDSLNYGYTF
TRBD1	TRBJ1-1	TRBV7-9	-	TGTGCCAGCAGCTTAAGGACAGGAGAGAACACTGAAGCTTTCTTT	CASSLRTGENTEAFF
-	TRBJ2-5	TRBV19	-	TGTGCCAGTAGTATAGTCGCGGGGCAAGAGACCCAGTACTTC	CASSIVAGQETQYF
-	TRBJ2-3	TRBV9	once	TGTGCCAGCAGCGTTAGTGGCGGATCTACAGATACGCAGTATTTT	CASSVSGGSTDTQYF
TRBD1	TRBJ2-5	TRBV7-7	-	TGTGCTAGCAGCCACACAGGGGGCATAGCGACCCAGTACTTC	CASSHTGGIATQYF
TRBD2	TRBJ2-5	TRBV9	-	TGTGCCAGCAGCGTAGATCTGGGGGGAGGGGAGACCCAGTACTTC	CASSVDLGGGETQYF
TRBD1	TRBJ1-1	TRBV10-1	-	TGCGCCAGCGCCCGACAGGGAGGCACTGAAGCTTTCTTT	CASARQGGTEAFF
-	TRBJ1-2	TRBV7-9	few	TGTGCCAGCAGCTCCACCTCGGCGGGTTATGGCTACACCTTC	CASSSTSAGYGYTF
TRBD2	TRBJ2-7	TRBV5-1	-	TGCGCCAGCAGCTTGGGGCTAGCGGGGAGGCAAAGGTCCTACGAGCAGTACTTC	CASSLGLAGRQRSYEQYF
-	TRBJ2-7	TRBV7-2	-	TGTGCCAGCAGCTTAATGGGAGCGGACTACGAGCAGTACTTC	CASSLMGADYEQYF
TRBD2	TRBJ2-1	TRBV5-1	-	TGCGCCAGCAGCTTGGTGGCTAGCGGGAATGTTGAGCAGTTCTTC	CASSLVASGNVEQFF
-	TRBJ2-7	TRBV5-1	-	TGCGCCAGCAGCTCGACAATGGGTTTATCCTACGAGCAGTACTTC	CASSSTMGLSYEQYF
-	TRBJ2-1	TRBV7-9	once	TGTGCCAGCAGCTTAGGGGGCCTGCCCCCTAACAATGAGCAGTTCTTC	CASSLGGLPPNNEQFF
TRBD2	TRBJ2-7	TRBV25-1	-	TGTGCCAGCAGTGATTTCTCCGGGACTAGCGAAGTCCAGCAGTACTTC	CASSDFSGTSEVQQYF
-	TRBJ1-2	TRBV2	-	TGTGCCAGCAGTGAAGGGGCCTATGGCTACACCTTC	CASSEGAYGYTF
-	TRBJ1-1	TRBV11-2	-	TGTGCCAGCAGCTTAGCCGGGGGGACTGAAGCTTTCTTT	CASSLAGGTEAFF
TRBD2	TRBJ2-5	TRBV18	-	TGTGCCAGCTCACCAGGGACTAGCGGGATACCGTACCAAGAGACCCAGTACTTC	CASSPGTSGIPYQETQYF
TRBD1	TRBJ2-7	TRBV27	-	TGTGCCAGCAGTTGGACAGGGGTGGGCGAGCAGTACTTC	CASSWTGVGEQYF
-	TRBJ1-1	TRBV28	once	TGTGCCAGCAGTTTGGGGGGAGGGACCACTGAAGCTTTCTTT	CASSLGGGTTEAFF
-	TRBJ2-2	TRBV6-6	once	TGTGCCAGCGTCGGAGGTGGCCCCCATACCGGGGAGCTGTTTTTT	CASVGGGPHTGELFF
TRBD1	TRBJ1-1	TRBV29-1	-	TGCAGCGGTAGACAGGGGAACACTGAAGCTTTCTTT	CSGRQGNTEAFF
TRBD2	TRBJ2-7	TRBV10-1	-	TGCGCCAGCAGTGGAGTAGCGGGGGGCTCCTACGAGCAGTACTTC	CASSGVAGGSYEQYF
-	TRBJ1-4	TRBV5-3	-	TGTGCCAGAAGATCCCTTAGACGATTGACAGGTGGCACTAATGAAAAACTGTTTTTT	CARRSLRRLTGGTNEKLFF
TRBD2	TRBJ2-2	TRBV9	-	TGTGCCAGCAGCCCGAGGACTAGCATTGACACCGGGGAGCTGTTTTTT	CASSPRTSIDTGELFF
TRBD1	TRBJ1-4	TRBV6-6	-	TGTGCCAGTAGTTTAGGGACAGCAACTAATGAAAAACTGTTTTTT	CASSLGTATNEKLFF
-	TRBJ1-1	TRBV6-6	-	TGTGCCAGCAACGCTCAGGAGGGCACTGAAGCTTTCTTT	CASNAQEGTEAFF
-	TRBJ1-3	TRBV7-3	-	TGTGCCAGCAGCCGCGGGGGGGGAGACACCATATATTTT	CASSRGGGDTIYF